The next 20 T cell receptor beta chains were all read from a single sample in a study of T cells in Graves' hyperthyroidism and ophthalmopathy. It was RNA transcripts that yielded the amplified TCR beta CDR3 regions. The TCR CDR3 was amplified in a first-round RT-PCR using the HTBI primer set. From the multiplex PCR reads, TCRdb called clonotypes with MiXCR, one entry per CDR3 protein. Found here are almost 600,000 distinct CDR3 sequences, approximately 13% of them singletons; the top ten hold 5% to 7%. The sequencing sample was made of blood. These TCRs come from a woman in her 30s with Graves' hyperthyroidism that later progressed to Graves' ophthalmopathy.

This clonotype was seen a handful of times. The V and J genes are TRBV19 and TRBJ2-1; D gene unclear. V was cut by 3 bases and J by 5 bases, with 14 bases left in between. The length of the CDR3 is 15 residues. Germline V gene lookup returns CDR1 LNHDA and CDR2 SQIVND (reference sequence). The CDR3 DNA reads TGTGCCAGTAGTATCGCAACAGTCCCTAACAATGAGCAGTTCTTC. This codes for CASSIATVPNNEQFF.

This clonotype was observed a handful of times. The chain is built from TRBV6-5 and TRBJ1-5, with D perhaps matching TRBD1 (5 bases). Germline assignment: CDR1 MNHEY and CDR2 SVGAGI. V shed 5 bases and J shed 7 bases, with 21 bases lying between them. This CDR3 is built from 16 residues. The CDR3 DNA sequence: TGTGCCAGCAGTGAATACGGGGGGGGGGGAAAACAGCCCCAGCATTTT. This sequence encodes CASSEYGGGGKQPQHF.

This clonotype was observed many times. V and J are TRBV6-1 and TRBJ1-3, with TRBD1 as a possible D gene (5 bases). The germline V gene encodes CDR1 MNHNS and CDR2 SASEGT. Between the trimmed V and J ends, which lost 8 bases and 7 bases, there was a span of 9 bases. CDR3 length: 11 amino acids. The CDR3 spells CASAGVNTIYF. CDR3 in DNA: TGTGCCAGCGCGGGGGTTAACACCATATATTTT.

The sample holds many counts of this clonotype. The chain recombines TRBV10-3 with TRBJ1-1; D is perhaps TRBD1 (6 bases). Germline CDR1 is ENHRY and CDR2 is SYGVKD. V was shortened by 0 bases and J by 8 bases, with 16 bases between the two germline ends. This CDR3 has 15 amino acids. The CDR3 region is CAISESGGGVFEAFF. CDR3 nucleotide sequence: TGTGCCATCAGTGAGTCGGGAGGGGGGGTATTCGAAGCTTTCTTT.

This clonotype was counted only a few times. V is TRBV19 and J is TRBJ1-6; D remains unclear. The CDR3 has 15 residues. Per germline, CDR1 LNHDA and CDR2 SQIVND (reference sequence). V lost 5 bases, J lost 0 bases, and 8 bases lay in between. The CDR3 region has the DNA TGTGCCAGTAGTCGGGAGCTCTCCTATAATTCACCCCTCCACTTT. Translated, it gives CASSRELSYNSPLHF.

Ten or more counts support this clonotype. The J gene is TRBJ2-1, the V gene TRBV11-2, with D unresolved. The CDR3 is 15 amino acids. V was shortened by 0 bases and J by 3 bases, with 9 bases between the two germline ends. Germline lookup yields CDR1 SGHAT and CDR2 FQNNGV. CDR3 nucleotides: TGTGCCAGCAGCTTAGATCGGCAGAGCTACAATGAGCAGTTCTTC. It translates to CASSLDRQSYNEQFF. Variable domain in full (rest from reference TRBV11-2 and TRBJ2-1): EAGVAQSPRYKIIEKRQSVAFWCNPISGHATLYWYQQILGQGPKLLIQFQNNGVVDDSQLPKDRFSAERLKGVDSTLKIQPAKLEDSAVYLCASSLDRQSYNEQFFGPGTRLTVL.

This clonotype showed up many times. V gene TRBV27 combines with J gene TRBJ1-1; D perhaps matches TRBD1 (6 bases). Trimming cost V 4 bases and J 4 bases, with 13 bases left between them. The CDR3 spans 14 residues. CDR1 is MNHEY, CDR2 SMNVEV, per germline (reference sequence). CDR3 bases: TGTGCCAGCAGTTACGGGGGGCTGAGCACTGAAGCTTTCTTT. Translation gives CASSYGGLSTEAFF.

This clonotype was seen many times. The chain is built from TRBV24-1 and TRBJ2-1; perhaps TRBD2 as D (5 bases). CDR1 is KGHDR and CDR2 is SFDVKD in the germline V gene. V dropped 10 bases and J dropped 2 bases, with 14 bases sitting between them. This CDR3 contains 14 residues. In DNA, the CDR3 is TGTGCCACAGAACGGACGGGAACCTACAATGAGCAGTTCTTC. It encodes CATERTGTYNEQFF.

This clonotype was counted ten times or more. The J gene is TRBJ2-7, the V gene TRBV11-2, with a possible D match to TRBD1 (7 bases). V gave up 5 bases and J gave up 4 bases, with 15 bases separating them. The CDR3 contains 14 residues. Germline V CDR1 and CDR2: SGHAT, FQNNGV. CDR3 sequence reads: CASSRPGGWYEQYF. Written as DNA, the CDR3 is TGTGCCAGCAGCCGCCCAGGGGGGTGGTACGAGCAGTACTTC.

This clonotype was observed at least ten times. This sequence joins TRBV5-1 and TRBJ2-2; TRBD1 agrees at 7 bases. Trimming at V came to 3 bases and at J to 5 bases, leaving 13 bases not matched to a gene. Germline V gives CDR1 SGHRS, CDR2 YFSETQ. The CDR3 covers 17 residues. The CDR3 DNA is TGCGCCAGCAGCTCCCCAACAGGGGACCTGAGGACCGGGGAGCTGTTTTTT. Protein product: CASSSPTGDLRTGELFF.

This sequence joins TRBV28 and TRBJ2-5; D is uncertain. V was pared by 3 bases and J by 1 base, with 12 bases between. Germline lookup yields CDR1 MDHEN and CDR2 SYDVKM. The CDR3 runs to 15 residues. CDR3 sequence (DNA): TGTGCCAGCAGTTTGAGTCAGGCCCTCCAAGAGACCCAGTACTTC. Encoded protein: CASSLSQALQETQYF.

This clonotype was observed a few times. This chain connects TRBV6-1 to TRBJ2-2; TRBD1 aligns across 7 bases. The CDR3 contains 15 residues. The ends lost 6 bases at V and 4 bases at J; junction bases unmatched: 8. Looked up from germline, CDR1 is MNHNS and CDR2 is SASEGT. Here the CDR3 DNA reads TGTGCCAGCAGACTACAGACAGGGATCACCGGGGAGCTGTTTTTT. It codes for CASRLQTGITGELFF.

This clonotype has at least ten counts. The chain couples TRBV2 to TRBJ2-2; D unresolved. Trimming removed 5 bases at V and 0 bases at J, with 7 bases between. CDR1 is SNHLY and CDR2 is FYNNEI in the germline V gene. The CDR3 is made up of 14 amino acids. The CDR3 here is CASSRSSNTGELFF. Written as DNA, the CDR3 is TGTGCCAGCAGTCGCAGCTCGAACACCGGGGAGCTGTTTTTT. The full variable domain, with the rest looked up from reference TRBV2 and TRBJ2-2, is EPEVTQTPSHQVTQMGQEVILRCVPISNHLYFYWYRQILGQKVEFLVSFYNNEISEKSEIFDDQFSVERPDGSNFTLKIRSTKLEDSAMYFCASSRSSNTGELFFGEGSRLTVL.

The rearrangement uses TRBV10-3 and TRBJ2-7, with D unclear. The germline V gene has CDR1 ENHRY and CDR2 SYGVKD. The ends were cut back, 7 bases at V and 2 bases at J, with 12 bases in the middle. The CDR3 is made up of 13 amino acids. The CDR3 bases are TGTGCCATCACCACAGACACCCCCTACGAGCAGTACTTC. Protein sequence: CAITTDTPYEQYF.

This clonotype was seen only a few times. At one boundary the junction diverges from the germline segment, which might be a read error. The CDR3: CASSYLGQGNQPQHF. CDR3 DNA sequence: TGTGCCAGCAGTTACCTGGGACAGGGCAACCAGCCCCAGCATTTT. This chain uses TRBV6-9 with TRBJ1-5, with 9 bases fitting TRBD1. This CDR3 comprises 15 residues. The germline V gene has CDR1 MNHGY and CDR2 SVAAGI.

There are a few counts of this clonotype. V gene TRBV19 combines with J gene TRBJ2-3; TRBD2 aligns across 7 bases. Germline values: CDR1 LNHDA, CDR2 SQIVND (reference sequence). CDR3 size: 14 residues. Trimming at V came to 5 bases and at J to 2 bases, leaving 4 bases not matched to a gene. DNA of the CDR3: TGTGCCAGTAGTTTAAGGGACTACACAGATACGCAGTATTTT. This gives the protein CASSLRDYTDTQYF.

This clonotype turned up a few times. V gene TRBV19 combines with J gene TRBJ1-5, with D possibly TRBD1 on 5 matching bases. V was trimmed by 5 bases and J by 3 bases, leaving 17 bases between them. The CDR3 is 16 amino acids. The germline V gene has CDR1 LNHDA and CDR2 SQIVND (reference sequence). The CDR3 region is CASSVVGTANNQPQHF. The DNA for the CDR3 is TGTGCCAGTAGTGTTGTGGGGACCGCTAACAATCAGCCCCAGCATTTT.

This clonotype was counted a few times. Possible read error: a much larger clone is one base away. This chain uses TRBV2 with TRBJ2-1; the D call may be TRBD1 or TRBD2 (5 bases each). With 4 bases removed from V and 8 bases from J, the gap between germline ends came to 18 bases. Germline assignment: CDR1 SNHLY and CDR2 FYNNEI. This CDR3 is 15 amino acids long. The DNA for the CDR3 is TGTGCCAGCAGTGTCCGGGGCTTAGGGGAACATGAGCAGTTCTTC. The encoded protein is CASSVRGLGEHEQFF.

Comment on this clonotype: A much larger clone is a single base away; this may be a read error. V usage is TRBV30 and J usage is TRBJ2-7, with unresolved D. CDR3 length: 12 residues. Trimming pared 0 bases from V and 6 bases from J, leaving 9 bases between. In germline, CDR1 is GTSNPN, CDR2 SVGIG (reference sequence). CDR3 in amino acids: CAWSVTVGEQYF. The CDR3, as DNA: TGTGCCTGGAGTGTAACGGTTGGCGAGCAGTACTTC.

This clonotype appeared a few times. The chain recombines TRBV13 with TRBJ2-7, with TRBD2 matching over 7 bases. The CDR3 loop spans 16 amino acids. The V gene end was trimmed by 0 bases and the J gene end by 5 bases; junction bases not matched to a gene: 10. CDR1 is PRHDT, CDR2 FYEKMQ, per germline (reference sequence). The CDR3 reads CASSLGVQTSIHEQYF. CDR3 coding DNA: TGTGCCAGCAGCTTAGGTGTCCAGACTAGCATTCACGAGCAGTACTTC. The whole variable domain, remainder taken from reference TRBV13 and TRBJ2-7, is AAGVIQSPRHLIKEKRETATLKCYPIPRHDTVYWYQQGPGQDPQFLISFYEKMQSDKGSIPDRFSAQQFSDYHSELNMSSLELGDSALYFCASSLGVQTSIHEQYFGPGTRLTVT.